This T cell receptor beta chain was obtained from a study of radiotherapy plus CTLA-4 blockade in lung cancer. Study-wide background: Disease control reached around 30%, with objective responses in over 15%.

Treatment of patients with chemo-refractory metastatic non-small-cell lung cancer consisted of focal radiation plus CTLA-4 blockade with ipilimumab. Per germline, CDR1 SGHRS and CDR2 YFSETQ. The CDR3 is made up of 14 amino acids. As concerns this clone: What it recognizes is unknown. Germline is not matched at one junction end, which may reflect a read error.

Study results and caveats: The best predictor of response was reported to be early blood T cell clone dynamics, with interferon-beta. After treatment with radiotherapy plus ipilimumab, TCR clones that came from the tumor expanded in blood.

Assay used: immunoSEQ multiplex PCR; TCRdb lists only in-frame clones, some missing. The sample has roughly 100,000 clones; approximately 80% are singletons. V gene TRBV5-1 combines with J gene TRBJ2-1; D remains unclear. This receptor was obtained from a human donor with non-small cell lung cancer that progressed on radiotherapy plus ipilimumab. The input for sequencing was peripheral blood, taken from a patient treated with radiotherapy plus ipilimumab. The CDR3 here is CAGSSLTGPGEQFF. The CDR3 DNA sequence: TGCGCCGGCAGCTCCCTAACCGGGCCGGGTGAGCAGTTCTTC.